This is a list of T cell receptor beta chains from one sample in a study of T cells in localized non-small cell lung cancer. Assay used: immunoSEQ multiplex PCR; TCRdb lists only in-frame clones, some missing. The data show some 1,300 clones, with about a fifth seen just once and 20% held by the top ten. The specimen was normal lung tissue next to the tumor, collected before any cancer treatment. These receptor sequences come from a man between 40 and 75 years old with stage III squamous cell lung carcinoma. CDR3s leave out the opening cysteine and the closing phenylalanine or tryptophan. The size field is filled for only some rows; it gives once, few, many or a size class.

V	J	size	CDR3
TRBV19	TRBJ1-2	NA	ASSYNRDRGPRCT
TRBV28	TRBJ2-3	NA	ASSFDRGLTDTQY
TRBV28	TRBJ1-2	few	ASSSLGGSNGYT
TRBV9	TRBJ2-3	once	ASSGSTSGRFYTQY
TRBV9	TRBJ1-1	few	ASSVAWQGTEAF
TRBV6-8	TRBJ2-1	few	ASLRSSYNEQF
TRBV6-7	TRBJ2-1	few	ASMRVAGDHEQF
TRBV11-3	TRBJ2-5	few	ASSLEPGGYSQY
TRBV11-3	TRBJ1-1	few	ASSFRGRSPSGNEAF
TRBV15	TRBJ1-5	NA	ATGHRGLWGNQPQH
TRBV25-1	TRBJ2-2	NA	ASSPGTDTGELF
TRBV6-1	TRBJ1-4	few	ASSEELIGGGNEKLF
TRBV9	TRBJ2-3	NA	ASSVEGGRWADTQY